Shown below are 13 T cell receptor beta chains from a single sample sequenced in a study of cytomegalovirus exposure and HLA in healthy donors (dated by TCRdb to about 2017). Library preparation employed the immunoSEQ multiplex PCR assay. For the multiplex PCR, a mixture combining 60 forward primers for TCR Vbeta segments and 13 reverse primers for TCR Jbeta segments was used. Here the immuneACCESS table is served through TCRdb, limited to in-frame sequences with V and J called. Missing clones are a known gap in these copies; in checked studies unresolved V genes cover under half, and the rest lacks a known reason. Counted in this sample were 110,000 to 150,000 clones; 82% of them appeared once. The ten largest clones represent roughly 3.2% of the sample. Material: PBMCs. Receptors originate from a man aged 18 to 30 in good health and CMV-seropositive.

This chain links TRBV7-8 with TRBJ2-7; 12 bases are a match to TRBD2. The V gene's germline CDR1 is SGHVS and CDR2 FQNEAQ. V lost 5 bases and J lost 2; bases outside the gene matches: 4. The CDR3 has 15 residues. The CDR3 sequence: CASSTTSGRTYEQYF. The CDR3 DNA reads TGTGCCAGCAGCACAACTAGCGGGAGGACCTACGAGCAGTACTTC.

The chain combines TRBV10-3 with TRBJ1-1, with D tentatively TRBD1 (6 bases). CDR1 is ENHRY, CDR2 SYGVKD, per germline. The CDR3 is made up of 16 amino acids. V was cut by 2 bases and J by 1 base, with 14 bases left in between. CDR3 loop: CAISEDGQGRNTEAFF. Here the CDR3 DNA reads TGTGCCATCAGTGAGGATGGGCAGGGGAGGAACACTGAAGCTTTCTTT.

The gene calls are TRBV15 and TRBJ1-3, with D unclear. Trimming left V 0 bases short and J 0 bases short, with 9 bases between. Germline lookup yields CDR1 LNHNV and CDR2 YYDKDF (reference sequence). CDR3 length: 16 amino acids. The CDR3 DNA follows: TGTGCCACCAGCAGAGATAGGAGGTCCTCTGGAAACACCATATATTTT. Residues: CATSRDRRSSGNTIYF.

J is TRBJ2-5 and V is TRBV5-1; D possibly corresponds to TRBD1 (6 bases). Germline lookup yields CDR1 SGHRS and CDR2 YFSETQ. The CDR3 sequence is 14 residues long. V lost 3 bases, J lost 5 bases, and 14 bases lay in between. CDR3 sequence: CASSWGLRGETQYF. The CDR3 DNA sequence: TGCGCCAGCAGCTGGGGATTGAGGGGGGAGACCCAGTACTTC.

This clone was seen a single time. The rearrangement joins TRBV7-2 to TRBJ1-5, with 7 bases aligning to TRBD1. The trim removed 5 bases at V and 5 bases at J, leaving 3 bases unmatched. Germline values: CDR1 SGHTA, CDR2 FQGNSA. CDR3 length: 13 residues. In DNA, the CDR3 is TGTGCCAGCAGCGACAGGGTGGATCAGCCCCAGCATTTT. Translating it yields CASSDRVDQPQHF.

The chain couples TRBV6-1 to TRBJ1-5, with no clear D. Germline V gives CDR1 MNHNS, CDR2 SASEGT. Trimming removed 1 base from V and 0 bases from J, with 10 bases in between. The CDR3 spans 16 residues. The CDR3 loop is CASSEGREYSNQPQHF. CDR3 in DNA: TGTGCCAGCAGTGAAGGAAGGGAGTATAGCAATCAGCCCCAGCATTTT.

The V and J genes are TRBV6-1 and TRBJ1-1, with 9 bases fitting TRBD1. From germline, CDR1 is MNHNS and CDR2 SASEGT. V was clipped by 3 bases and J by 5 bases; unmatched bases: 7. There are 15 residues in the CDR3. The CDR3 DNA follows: TGTGCCAGCAGTGAGAGACAGGGGGTCGGGACTGAAGCTTTCTTT. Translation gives CASSERQGVGTEAFF.

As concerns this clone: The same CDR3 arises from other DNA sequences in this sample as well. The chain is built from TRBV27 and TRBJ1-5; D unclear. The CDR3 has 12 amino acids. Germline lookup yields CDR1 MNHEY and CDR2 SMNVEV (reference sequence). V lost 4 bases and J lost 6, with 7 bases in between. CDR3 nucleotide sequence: TGTGCCAGCAGTTCAGGCAGTCAGCCCCAGCATTTT. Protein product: CASSSGSQPQHF.

The CDR3 sequence is CASSIRGGQPQHF. The CDR3 nucleotides read TGTGCCAGTAGTATCAGGGGAGGGCAGCCCCAGCATTTT. The genes are TRBV19 and TRBJ1-5; D might be TRBD1 (6 bases). Trimming pared 3 bases from V and 7 bases from J, leaving 10 bases between. This CDR3 is 13 amino acids long. Looked up from germline, CDR1 is LNHDA and CDR2 is SQIVND (reference sequence).

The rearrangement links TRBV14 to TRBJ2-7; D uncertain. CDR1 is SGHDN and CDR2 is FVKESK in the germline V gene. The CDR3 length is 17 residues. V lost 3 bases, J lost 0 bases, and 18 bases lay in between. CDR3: CASSQGPPHGFSYEQYF. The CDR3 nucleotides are TGTGCCAGCAGCCAGGGCCCTCCACACGGATTCTCCTACGAGCAGTACTTC.

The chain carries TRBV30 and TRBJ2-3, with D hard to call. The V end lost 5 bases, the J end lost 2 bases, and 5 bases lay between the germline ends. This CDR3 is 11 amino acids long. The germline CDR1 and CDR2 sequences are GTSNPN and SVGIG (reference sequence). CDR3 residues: CAWYLTDTQYF. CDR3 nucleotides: TGTGCCTGGTATCTCACAGATACGCAGTATTTT.

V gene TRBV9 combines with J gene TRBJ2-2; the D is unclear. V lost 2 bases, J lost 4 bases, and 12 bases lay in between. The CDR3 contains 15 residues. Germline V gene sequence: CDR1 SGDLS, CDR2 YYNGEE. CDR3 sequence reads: CASSVYDTGTGELFF. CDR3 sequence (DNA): TGTGCCAGCAGCGTCTACGATACGGGCACCGGGGAGCTGTTTTTT.

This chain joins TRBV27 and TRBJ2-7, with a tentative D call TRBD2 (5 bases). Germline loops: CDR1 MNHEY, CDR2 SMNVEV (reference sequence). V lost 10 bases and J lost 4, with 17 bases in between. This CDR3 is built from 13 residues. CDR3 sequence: CATRRGQGYEQYF. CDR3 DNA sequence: TGTGCCACCAGACGGGGTCAAGGATACGAGCAGTACTTC.